This TCR beta chain is from a study of blood T cell repertoires in COVID-19. The data were produced by immunoSEQ multiplex PCR, yet TCRdb's version contains in-frame clones alone and is incomplete. Of 300,000 to 350,000 clones in the sample, roughly 87% were seen once. Germline V lookup: CDR1 SGHKS, CDR2 YYEKEE (reference sequence). This CDR3 has 20 amino acids. Trimming took off 5 bases at V and 0 bases at J, with 27 bases between the two ends. The source is a man younger than 40 with COVID-19, enrolled during active disease. The V and J genes are TRBV5-5 and TRBJ1-5; no firm D call. The sequencing sample was made of peripheral blood. CDR3 region: CASSMRVRGGQGYSNQPQHF. In nucleotides, the CDR3 is TGTGCCAGCAGTATGAGGGTCCGGGGAGGCCAAGGGTATAGCAATCAGCCCCAGCATTTT.